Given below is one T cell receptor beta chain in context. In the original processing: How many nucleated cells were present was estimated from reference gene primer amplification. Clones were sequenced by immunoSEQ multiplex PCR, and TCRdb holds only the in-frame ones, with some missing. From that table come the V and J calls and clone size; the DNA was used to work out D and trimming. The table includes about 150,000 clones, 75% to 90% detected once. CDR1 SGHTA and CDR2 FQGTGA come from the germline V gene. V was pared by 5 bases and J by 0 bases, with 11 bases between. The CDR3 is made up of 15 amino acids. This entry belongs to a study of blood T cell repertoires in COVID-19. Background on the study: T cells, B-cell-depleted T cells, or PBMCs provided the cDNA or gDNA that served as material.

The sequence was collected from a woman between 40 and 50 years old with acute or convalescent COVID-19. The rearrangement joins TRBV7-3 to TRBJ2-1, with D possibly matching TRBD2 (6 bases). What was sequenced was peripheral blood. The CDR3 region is CASSDPSDSYNEQFF. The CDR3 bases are TGTGCCAGCAGCGACCCTAGCGACTCCTACAATGAGCAGTTCTTC.